These T cell receptor beta chains were read from a single sample in a study of blood T cell repertoires in COVID-19. Libraries were prepared by immunoSEQ multiplex PCR; TCRdb keeps only in-frame clonotypes and omits some of them. The table shows about 120,000 clones, with about 85% occurring only once. Sequencing was carried out using peripheral blood. The receptors were sampled from a woman of 80 years or more with acute or convalescent COVID-19. Each CDR3 is given with its conserved first and last residue. D genes are given only for firm matches. Not every row has a clone size; where given, it reads once, few, many or a size class.

V gene	J gene	clone size	D gene	CDR3 DNA	CDR3 protein
TRBV2	TRBJ2-2	.	TRBD2	TGTGCCAGCACCCCCCGCGGGAGGGGGGAGCTGTTTTTT	CASTPRGRGELFF
TRBV6-2/TRBV6-3	TRBJ2-1	.	TRBD1	TGTGCCAGCAGTTATCGGGACAGGGGGGCGAGTGAGCAGTTCTTC	CASSYRDRGASEQFF
TRBV18	TRBJ1-5	.	.	TGTGCCAGCTCACCAAACCAGGGGATGGGTCAGCCCCAGCATTTT	CASSPNQGMGQPQHF
TRBV28	TRBJ2-1	.	.	TGTGCCAGCTCTGGGGGCGCGAGCAATGAGCAGTTCTTC	CASSGGASNEQFF
TRBV9	TRBJ1-4	.	.	TGTGCCAGCAGCGCACAGGGTGGAGCAACTAATGAAAAACTGTTTTTT	CASSAQGGATNEKLFF
TRBV7-3	TRBJ2-1	once	TRBD2	TGTGCCAGCAGCCCGAGCGCCGGGACTAGCGGGAATGAGCAGTTCTTC	CASSPSAGTSGNEQFF
TRBV3-1/TRBV3-2	TRBJ1-5	.	TRBD1	TGTGCCAGCAGCCACCGACAGGGGGCTCAGCCCCAGCATTTT	CASSHRQGAQPQHF
TRBV5-1	TRBJ1-3	.	.	TGCGCCAGCAGCTTGAGTTCAGGGCGGTGGTCTGGAAACACCATATATTTT	CASSLSSGRWSGNTIYF
TRBV5-1	TRBJ1-1	.	.	TGCGCCAGCAGCTTCTCCGGGACTGATGAAGCTTTCTTT	CASSFSGTDEAFF
TRBV7-2	TRBJ1-1	.	TRBD1	TGTGCCAGCAGCTCGACAGGGCTGAACACTGAAGCTTTCTTT	CASSSTGLNTEAFF
TRBV7-9	TRBJ1-2	.	TRBD1	TGTGCCAGCAGCCGGACAGGGAACTATGGCTACACCTTC	CASSRTGNYGYTF
TRBV2	TRBJ1-5	.	.	TGTGCCAGCAGTGCGGACAGCGATCAGCCCCAGCATTTT	CASSADSDQPQHF
TRBV18	TRBJ1-3	once	.	TGTGCCAGCTCACCGGGGGCTAGGGAAAACACCATATATTTT	CASSPGARENTIYF
TRBV9	TRBJ1-2	few	.	TGTGCCAGCAGCGTAGTAGGGGGATCGGGAGGCTACACCTTC	CASSVVGGSGGYTF
TRBV2	TRBJ1-6	.	.	TGTGCCAGCAGGTTACCATCACTTAATTCACCCCTCCACTTT	CASRLPSLNSPLHF
TRBV7-2	TRBJ1-2	.	TRBD1	TGTGCCAGCAGCCTAACGGGACAGGGGGTAGTCGATGGCTACACCTTC	CASSLTGQGVVDGYTF
TRBV2	TRBJ1-2	.	.	TGTGCCAGCAGTGAGGAGGGCAGGGACTATGGCTACACCTTC	CASSEEGRDYGYTF
TRBV2	TRBJ1-5	.	.	TGTGCCAGCAGTGAGGGGAGGAACCCTCAGCCCCAGCATTTT	CASSEGRNPQPQHF
TRBV19	TRBJ1-4	.	.	TGTGCCAGTAGTATGCCGGGGGCAACTAATGAAAAACTGTTTTTT	CASSMPGATNEKLFF
TRBV18	TRBJ1-5	few	.	TGTGCCAGCTCACCTACAGGGTTCGATCAGCCCCAGCATTTT	CASSPTGFDQPQHF
TRBV6-1	TRBJ2-1	.	.	TGTGCCAGCAGTGAAATCCTTAGGAGGGCCCATGGGGAGCAGTTCTTC	CASSEILRRAHGEQFF
TRBV19	TRBJ1-4	.	TRBD1	TGTGCCAGTAGTCCTCATCGGGGCAGGGGGATGCGAAAACTGTTTTTT	CASSPHRGRGMRKLFF
TRBV10-3	TRBJ1-1	.	TRBD1	TGTGCCATCAGTGGAAACAGGGGGCGGAACACTGAAGCTTTCTTT	CAISGNRGRNTEAFF
TRBV6-5	TRBJ1-2	.	TRBD1	TGTGCCAGCAGTACCCGGACAGGGAGTAATGGCTACACCTTC	CASSTRTGSNGYTF
TRBV27	TRBJ1-3	.	.	TGTGCCAGCAAGCTCGACGGGGGATCTGGAAACACCATATATTTT	CASKLDGGSGNTIYF
TRBV20-1	TRBJ1-2	.	.	TGCAGTGCTAGTGAGACAGCGGGCTATGGCTACACCTTC	CSASETAGYGYTF
TRBV9	TRBJ1-4	.	.	TGTGCCAGCAGCTCTCGAGAAGGCGGGGAACTGTTTTTT	CASSSREGGELFF
TRBV4-3	TRBJ1-4	few	.	TGCGCCAGCAGCCCAAAGCTGGTCGAATCTGAAAAACTGTTTTTT	CASSPKLVESEKLFF
TRBV3-1/TRBV3-2	TRBJ2-3	once	.	TGTGCCAGCAGCCAAAGTGGGCTTGATACGCAGTATTTT	CASSQSGLDTQYF
TRBV10-2	TRBJ1-3	.	.	TGCGCCAGCAGCCCGACAGGCGCTGGAAACACCATATATTTT	CASSPTGAGNTIYF
TRBV12-3/TRBV12-4	TRBJ1-1	.	.	TGTGCCAGCAGTTTTCAGTCCTACACTGAAGCTTTCTTT	CASSFQSYTEAFF
TRBV18	TRBJ1-1	.	.	TGTGCCAGCTCACCCTTGGCGGATATGAACACTGAAGCTTTCTTT	CASSPLADMNTEAFF
TRBV29-1	TRBJ1-1	.	.	TGCAGCGTGAAGGGGACTGTGATGAACACTGAAGCTTTCTTT	CSVKGTVMNTEAFF
TRBV7-9	TRBJ2-2	few	.	TGTGCCAGCAGAATAGCCACCGGGGAGCTGTTTTTT	CASRIATGELFF
TRBV5-1	TRBJ2-3	.	TRBD2	TGCGCCAGCAGCTCGAGCGGGGGGCCCGTCGAAACGCAGTATTTT	CASSSSGGPVETQYF
TRBV4-1	TRBJ1-2	.	.	TGCGCCAGCAGCCTTTTCCCCGACAGCTATGGCTACACCTTC	CASSLFPDSYGYTF
TRBV27	TRBJ2-6	.	.	TGTGCCAGCAGTCTAACCACAGGGAGATCTGGGGCCAACGTCCTGACTTTC	CASSLTTGRSGANVLTF
TRBV29-1	TRBJ2-2	.	TRBD2	TGCAGCGTGTTGGGACTCGCGGGGGGGGCTAACACCGGGGAGCTGTTTTTT	CSVLGLAGGANTGELFF
TRBV28	TRBJ2-3	.	.	TGTGCCAGCAGTTTATGGCAGGGAAAAGGAGATACGCAGTATTTT	CASSLWQGKGDTQYF
TRBV29-1	TRBJ1-1	.	.	TGCAGCGTGCTAGCCACCCCTGGGGCTGAAGCTTTCTTT	CSVLATPGAEAFF
TRBV19	TRBJ2-3	.	TRBD1	TGTGCCAGTAGTATAAAAGGGGCCCCACAGGGGATGCAGTATTTT	CASSIKGAPQGMQYF
TRBV7-8	TRBJ1-5	few	TRBD1	TGTGCCAGCAGCGGGACAGTTAGCAATCAGCCCCAGCATTTT	CASSGTVSNQPQHF
TRBV7-8	TRBJ1-1	.	.	TGTGCCAGCAAGAAGGACAGATTGAACACTGAAGCTTTCTTT	CASKKDRLNTEAFF
TRBV9	TRBJ2-5	.	.	TGTGCCAGCAGCGTAGGCGGGGTGGCGGTTGAGACCCAGTACTTC	CASSVGGVAVETQYF
TRBV6-5	TRBJ1-6	.	.	TGTGCCAGCAGACAGAGCTCCTATAATTCACCCCTCCACTTT	CASRQSSYNSPLHF
TRBV19	TRBJ1-2	.	TRBD1	TGTGCCAGTACCCAACTATCCAGGGACAGGAACTATGGCTACACCTTC	CASTQLSRDRNYGYTF